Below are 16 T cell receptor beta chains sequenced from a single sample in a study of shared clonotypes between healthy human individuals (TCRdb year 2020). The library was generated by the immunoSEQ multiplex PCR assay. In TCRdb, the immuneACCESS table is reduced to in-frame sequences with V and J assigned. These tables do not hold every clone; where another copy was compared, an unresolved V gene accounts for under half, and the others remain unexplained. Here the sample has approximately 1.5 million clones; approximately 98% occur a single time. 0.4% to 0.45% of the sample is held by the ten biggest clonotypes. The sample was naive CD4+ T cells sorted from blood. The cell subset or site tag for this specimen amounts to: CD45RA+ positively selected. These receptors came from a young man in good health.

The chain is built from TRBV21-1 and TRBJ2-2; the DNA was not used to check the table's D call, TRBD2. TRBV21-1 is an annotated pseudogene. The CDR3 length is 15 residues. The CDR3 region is CASSTWGVDTGELFF. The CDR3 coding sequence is TGTGCCAGCAGCACCTGGGGGGTGGACACCGGGGAGCTGTTTTTT.

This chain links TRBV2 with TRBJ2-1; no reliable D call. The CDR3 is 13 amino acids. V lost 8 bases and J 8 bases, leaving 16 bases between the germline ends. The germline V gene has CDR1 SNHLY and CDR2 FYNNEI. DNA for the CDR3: TGTGCCAGCCCCCGACCCGGCCAAGATGAGCAGTTCTTC. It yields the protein CASPRPGQDEQFF.

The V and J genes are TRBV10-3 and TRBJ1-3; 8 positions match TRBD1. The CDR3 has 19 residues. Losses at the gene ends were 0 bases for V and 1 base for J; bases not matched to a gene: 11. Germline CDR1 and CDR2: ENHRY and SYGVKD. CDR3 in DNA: TGTGCCATCAGTGAGTCCTTGGGGTTGACAGGGGAGTCTGGAAACACCATATATTTT. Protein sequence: CAISESLGLTGESGNTIYF.

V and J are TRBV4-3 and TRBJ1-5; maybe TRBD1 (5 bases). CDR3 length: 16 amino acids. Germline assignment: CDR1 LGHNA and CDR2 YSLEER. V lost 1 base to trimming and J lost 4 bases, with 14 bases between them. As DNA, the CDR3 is TGCGCCAGCAGCCAAGTGCAGGGCCTGCCAAATCAGCCCCAGCATTTT. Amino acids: CASSQVQGLPNQPQHF.

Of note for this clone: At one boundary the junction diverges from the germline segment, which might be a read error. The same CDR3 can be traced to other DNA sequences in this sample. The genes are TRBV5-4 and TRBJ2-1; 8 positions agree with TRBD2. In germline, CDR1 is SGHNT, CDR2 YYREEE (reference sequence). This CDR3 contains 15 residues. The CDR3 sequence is CASSLGTSSYNEQFF. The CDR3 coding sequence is TGTGCCAGCAGTTTGGGGACTAGCTCCTACAATGAGCAGTTCTTC.

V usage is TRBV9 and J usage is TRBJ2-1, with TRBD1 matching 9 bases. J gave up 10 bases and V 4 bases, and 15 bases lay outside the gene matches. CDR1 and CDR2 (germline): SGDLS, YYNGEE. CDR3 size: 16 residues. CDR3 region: CASSPQLRTGDGEQFF. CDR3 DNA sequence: TGTGCCAGCAGCCCCCAGTTGAGGACAGGGGATGGGGAGCAGTTCTTC.

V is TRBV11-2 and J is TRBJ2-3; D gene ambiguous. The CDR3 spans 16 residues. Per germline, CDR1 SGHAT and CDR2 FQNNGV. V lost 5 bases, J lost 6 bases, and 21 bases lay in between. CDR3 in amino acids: CASSPPGQRLGDTQYF. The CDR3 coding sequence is TGTGCCAGCAGCCCGCCCGGCCAACGGCTGGGGGATACGCAGTATTTT. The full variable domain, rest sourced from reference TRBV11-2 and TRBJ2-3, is EAGVAQSPRYKIIEKRQSVAFWCNPISGHATLYWYQQILGQGPKLLIQFQNNGVVDDSQLPKDRFSAERLKGVDSTLKIQPAKLEDSAVYLCASSPPGQRLGDTQYFGPGTRLTVL.

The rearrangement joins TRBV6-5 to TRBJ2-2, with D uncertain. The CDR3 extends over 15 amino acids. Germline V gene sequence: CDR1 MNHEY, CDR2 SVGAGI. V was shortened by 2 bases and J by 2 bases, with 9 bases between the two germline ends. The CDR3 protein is CASSYTNINTGELFF. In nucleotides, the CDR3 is TGTGCCAGCAGTTACACCAACATTAACACCGGGGAGCTGTTTTTT.

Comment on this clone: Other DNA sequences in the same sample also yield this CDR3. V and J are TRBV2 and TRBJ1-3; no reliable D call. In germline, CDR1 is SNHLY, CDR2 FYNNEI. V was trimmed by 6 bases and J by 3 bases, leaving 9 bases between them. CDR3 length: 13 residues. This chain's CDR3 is CASSSESGNTIYF. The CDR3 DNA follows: TGTGCCAGCAGCTCAGAGAGTGGAAACACCATATATTTT.

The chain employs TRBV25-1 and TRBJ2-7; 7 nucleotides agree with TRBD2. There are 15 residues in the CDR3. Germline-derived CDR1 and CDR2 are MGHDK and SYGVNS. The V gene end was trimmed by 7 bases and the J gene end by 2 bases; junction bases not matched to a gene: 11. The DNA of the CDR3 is TGTGCCAGCAAGCCCCCCGGGGGGTGGCCCTACGAGCAGTACTTC. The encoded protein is CASKPPGGWPYEQYF.

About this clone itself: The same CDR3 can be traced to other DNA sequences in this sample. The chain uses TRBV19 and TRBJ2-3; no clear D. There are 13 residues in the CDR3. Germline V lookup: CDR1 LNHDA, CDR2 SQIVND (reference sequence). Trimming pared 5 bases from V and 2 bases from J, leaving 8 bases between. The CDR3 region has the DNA TGTGCCAGTAGTTTCCGAGTCACAGATACGCAGTATTTT. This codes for CASSFRVTDTQYF.

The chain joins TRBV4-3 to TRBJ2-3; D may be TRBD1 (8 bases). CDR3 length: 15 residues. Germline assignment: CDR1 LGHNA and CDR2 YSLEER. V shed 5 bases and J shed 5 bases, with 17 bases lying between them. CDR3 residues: CASSMTGAGVDTQYF. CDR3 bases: TGCGCCAGCAGCATGACAGGGGCGGGGGTAGATACGCAGTATTTT.

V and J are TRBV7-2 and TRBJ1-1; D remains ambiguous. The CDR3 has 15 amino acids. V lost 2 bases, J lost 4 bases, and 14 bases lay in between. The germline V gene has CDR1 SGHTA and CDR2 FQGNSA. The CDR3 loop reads CASSLYWGSGTEAFF. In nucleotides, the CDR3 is TGTGCCAGCAGCTTATATTGGGGAAGTGGCACTGAAGCTTTCTTT.

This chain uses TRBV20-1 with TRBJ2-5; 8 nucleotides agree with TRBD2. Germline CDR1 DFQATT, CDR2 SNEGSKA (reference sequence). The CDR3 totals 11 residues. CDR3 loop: CTGGEEETQYF. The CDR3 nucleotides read TGCACGGGAGGGGAAGAAGAGACCCAGTACTTC.

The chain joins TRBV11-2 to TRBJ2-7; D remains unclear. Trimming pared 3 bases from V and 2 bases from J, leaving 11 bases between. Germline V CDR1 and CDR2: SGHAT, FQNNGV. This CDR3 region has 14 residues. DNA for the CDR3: TGTGCCAGCAGCTTCCGAAAAAATGCCTACGAGCAGTACTTC. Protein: CASSFRKNAYEQYF.

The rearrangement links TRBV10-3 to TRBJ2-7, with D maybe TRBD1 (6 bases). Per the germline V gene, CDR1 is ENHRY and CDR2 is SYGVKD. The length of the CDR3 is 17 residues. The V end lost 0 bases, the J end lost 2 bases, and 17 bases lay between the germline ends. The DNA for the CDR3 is TGTGCCATCAGTGAGTCCCGAGGGGGAGTTCTAACCTACGAGCAGTACTTC. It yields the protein CAISESRGGVLTYEQYF.